This T cell receptor (beta chain) was observed in a study of blood T cell repertoires in COVID-19. Overall study: Researchers got acute and convalescent COVID-19 samples from the United States, Italy and Spain. The analysed material was cDNA or gDNA that came from T cells, B-cell-depleted T cells, or PBMCs.

Assay: immunoSEQ multiplex PCR; the TCRdb copy retains only in-frame clones and omits some. The sample contains some 200,000 clones, about 87% of which appear only once. The CDR3 is 15 residues long. Germline CDR1 is MNHEY and CDR2 is SMNVEV (reference sequence). Trimming at V came to 0 bases and at J to 10 bases, leaving 2 bases not matched to a gene. This receptor was taken from a man between 65 and 85 years old with acute or convalescent COVID-19. Sequencing was done on a sample of peripheral blood. V is TRBV27 and J is TRBJ1-6, with TRBD1 identical over 11 bases. This CDR3 is CASSLSGQGVSPLHF. The CDR3 DNA reads as TGTGCCAGCAGTTTATCGGGACAGGGGGTCTCACCCCTCCACTTT.